This entry lists 14 T cell receptor beta chains sequenced from one sample in a study of cytomegalovirus exposure and HLA in healthy donors (dated by TCRdb to 2015 to 2018). Receptor libraries were prepared by the immunoSEQ multiplex PCR assay. For the multiplex PCR, a mixture combining 60 forward primers for TCR Vbeta segments and 13 reverse primers for TCR Jbeta segments was used. TCRdb obtained this table from immuneACCESS and retained in-frame rearrangements with V and J assigned. These tables miss some clones; where compared with another copy, unresolved V genes account for less than half of the shortfall, and the remainder is unexplained. A total of about 120,000 clones appear in this sample, approximately 70% of them only once. The ten largest account for just under 9.5% of the sample. The sequenced sample consisted of PBMCs. These receptors were obtained from a woman in her forties in good health and CMV-seropositive.

The rearrangement joins TRBV19 to TRBJ1-1; 7 nucleotides align to TRBD1. Germline V gene data show CDR1 as LNHDA and CDR2 as SQIVND (reference sequence). The CDR3 has 15 amino acids. Unmatched junction bases numbered 4, after V lost 1 base and J lost 2 bases. The CDR3 DNA reads as TGTGCCAGTAGTATAGGACAGGGCCTTAACACTGAAGCTTTCTTT. Encoded protein: CASSIGQGLNTEAFF.

The chain is built from TRBV14 and TRBJ2-2; a weak D match, TRBD2 (5 bases). V lost 3 bases to trimming and J lost 3 bases, with 14 bases between them. The germline CDR1 and CDR2 sequences are SGHDN and FVKESK. The CDR3 is made up of 16 amino acids. CDR3 sequence reads: CASSHRGRGYTGELFF. The CDR3 coding sequence is TGTGCCAGCAGCCACCGCGGTCGGGGATACACCGGGGAGCTGTTTTTT.

J is TRBJ2-2 and V is TRBV9, with 7 bases matching TRBD1. The CDR3 spans 14 residues. Germline V CDR1 and CDR2: SGDLS, YYNGEE. The V segment lost 0 bases and the J segment 6 bases; nucleotides outside the gene matches: 2. The CDR3 sequence is CASSVAGTAGELFF. Here the CDR3 DNA reads TGTGCCAGCAGCGTAGCGGGGACAGCCGGGGAGCTGTTTTTT.

In regard to this clone: An end of the junction differs from the germline gene, which may be a read error. This chain joins TRBV7-7 and TRBJ2-3, with D possibly TRBD1 on 5 matching bases. The germline gives CDR1 SSHAT, CDR2 FNYEAQ (reference sequence). This CDR3 is built from 13 residues. CDR3 amino acids: CASSSDSTDTQYF. CDR3 nucleotides: TGTGCTAGCAGCTCCGACAGTACAGATACGCAGTATTTT.

This clone has only one observation. The J gene is TRBJ2-2, the V gene TRBV10-2; a weak D match, TRBD2 (5 bases). From germline, CDR1 is WSHSY and CDR2 SAAADI. V was shortened by 2 bases and J by 7 bases, with 14 bases between the two germline ends. The CDR3 totals 15 residues. CDR3 nucleotides: TGCGCCAGCAGTGAGAGCAGAGGGTCGAACGGGGAGCTGTTTTTT. Residues: CASSESRGSNGELFF.

This clone was observed a handful of times. The gene calls are TRBV5-4 and TRBJ2-3, with 7 bases matching TRBD2. This CDR3 comprises 14 residues. V lost 3 bases to trimming and J lost 2 bases; unmatched junction nucleotides: 3. The germline V gene encodes CDR1 SGHNT and CDR2 YYREEE (reference sequence). CDR3 protein: CASSWEGNTDTQYF. In DNA, the CDR3 is TGTGCCAGCAGCTGGGAGGGGAACACAGATACGCAGTATTTT.

The V gene is TRBV7-9, the J gene TRBJ2-3; D call uncertain. Germline assignment: CDR1 SEHNR and CDR2 FQNEAQ (reference sequence). Trimming pared 3 bases from V and 6 bases from J, leaving 7 bases between. The CDR3 is 12 amino acids. The CDR3 nucleotides are TGTGCCAGCAGCTTTCTTGCGGATACGCAGTATTTT. Translation gives CASSFLADTQYF.

CDR3 DNA sequence: TGTGCCAGCAGCCCCCCAAGACAGGGGGCGGACGAGCAGTACTTC. It yields the protein CASSPPRQGADEQYF. V is TRBV7-9 and J is TRBJ2-7; 10 bases are shared with TRBD1. V lost 5 bases and J lost 5; bases outside the gene matches: 9. Per the germline V gene, CDR1 is SEHNR and CDR2 is FQNEAQ (reference sequence). The CDR3 consists of 15 residues. The full variable domain, completed using reference TRBV7-9 and TRBJ2-7, is DTGVSQNPRHKITKRGQNVTFRCDPISEHNRLYWYRQTLGQGPEFLTYFQNEAQLEKSRLLSDRFSAERPKGSFSTLEIQRTEQGDSAMYLCASSPPRQGADEQYFGPGTRLTVT.

V gene TRBV7-6 combines with J gene TRBJ2-7; 7 bases map to TRBD1. Germline-derived CDR1 and CDR2 are SGHVS and FNYEAQ. The CDR3 loop spans 14 amino acids. The ends lost 5 bases at V and 2 bases at J; junction bases unmatched: 6. In DNA, the CDR3 is TGTGCCAGCAGCGGAAGGGACAGAGCCTACGAGCAGTACTTC. This translates into CASSGRDRAYEQYF.

CDR3: CASSLTGGDNEQFF. The CDR3 coding sequence is TGTGCCAGTAGTCTAACAGGGGGGGACAATGAGCAGTTCTTC. This chain connects TRBV19 to TRBJ2-1; perhaps TRBD1 as D (8 bases). The germline V and J ends were trimmed by 5 bases and 5 bases, with 13 bases remaining between them. The CDR3 is made up of 14 amino acids. From germline, CDR1 is LNHDA and CDR2 SQIVND (reference sequence).

The chain combines TRBV4-3 with TRBJ2-1; 8 bases are a match to TRBD2. The CDR3 has 15 amino acids. CDR1 is LGHNA and CDR2 is YSLEER in the germline V gene. The junction had 7 bases not matched to a gene; V was cut back by 4 bases and J by 5 bases. This CDR3 reads CASSPSAGVDNEQFF. For the CDR3, the DNA is TGCGCCAGCAGCCCGTCAGCGGGAGTAGACAATGAGCAGTTCTTC.

This clone was counted only a few times. The chain has TRBV23-1 and TRBJ2-7; D is possibly TRBD1 (7 bases). TRBV23-1 is designated an ORF whose function remains uncertain. V was clipped by 6 bases and J by 0 bases, with 27 bases between them. The CDR3 runs 19 residues. CDR3 DNA: TGCGCCAGCAGGTCCCATGTGAGGCAGGAGGGGGCGAGCTCCTACGAGCAGTACTTC. Its protein product is CASRSHVRQEGASSYEQYF.

A few counts support this clone. J is TRBJ2-4 and V is TRBV2; no reliable D call. CDR1 and CDR2 from the germline V gene are SNHLY and FYNNEI. The CDR3 covers 15 residues. V dropped 2 bases and J dropped 0 bases, with 8 bases sitting between them. CDR3 sequence (DNA): TGTGCCAGCAGTGAACGACTGATAGCCAAAAACATTCAGTACTTC. Its protein is CASSERLIAKNIQYF.

This clone is a singleton in its sample. The chain joins TRBV27 to TRBJ1-1; D is undetermined. The length of the CDR3 is 13 residues. Trimming pared 6 bases from V and 1 base from J, leaving 9 bases between. Looked up from germline, CDR1 is MNHEY and CDR2 is SMNVEV (reference sequence). The chain's CDR3 is CASRPPGNTEAFF. The CDR3 nucleotides read TGTGCCAGCAGACCTCCAGGGAACACTGAAGCTTTCTTT.